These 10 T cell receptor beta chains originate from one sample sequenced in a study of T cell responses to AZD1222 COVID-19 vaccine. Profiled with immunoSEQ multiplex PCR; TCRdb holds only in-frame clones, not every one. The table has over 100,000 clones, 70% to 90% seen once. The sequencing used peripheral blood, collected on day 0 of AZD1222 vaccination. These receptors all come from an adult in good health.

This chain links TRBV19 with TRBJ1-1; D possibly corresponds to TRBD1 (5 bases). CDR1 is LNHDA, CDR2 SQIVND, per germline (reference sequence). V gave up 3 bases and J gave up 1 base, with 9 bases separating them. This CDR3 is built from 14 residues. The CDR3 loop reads CASSIWDGNTEAFF. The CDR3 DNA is TGTGCCAGTAGTATCTGGGACGGGAACACTGAAGCTTTCTTT. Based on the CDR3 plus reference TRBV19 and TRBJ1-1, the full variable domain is DGGITQSPKYLFRKEGQNVTLSCEQNLNHDAMYWYRQDPGQGLRLIYYSQIVNDFQKGDIAEGYSVSREKKESFPLTVTSAQKNPTAFYLCASSIWDGNTEAFFGQGTRLTVV.

The CDR3 loop is CASSLQVTYNEQFF. The CDR3 DNA is TGTGCCAGCAGCTTGCAAGTTACCTACAATGAGCAGTTCTTC. The V call is TRBV5-6, the J call TRBJ2-1, with unresolved D. The CDR3 has 14 amino acids. Germline V gives CDR1 SGHDT, CDR2 YYEEEE. V lost 1 base and J 2 bases, leaving 7 bases between the germline ends.

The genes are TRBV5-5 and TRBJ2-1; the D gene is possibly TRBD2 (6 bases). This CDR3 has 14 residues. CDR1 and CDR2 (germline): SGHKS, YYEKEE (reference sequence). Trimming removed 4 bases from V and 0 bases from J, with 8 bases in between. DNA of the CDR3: TGTGCCAGCAGCGGAGGGAGCTCCTACAATGAGCAGTTCTTC. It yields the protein CASSGGSSYNEQFF.

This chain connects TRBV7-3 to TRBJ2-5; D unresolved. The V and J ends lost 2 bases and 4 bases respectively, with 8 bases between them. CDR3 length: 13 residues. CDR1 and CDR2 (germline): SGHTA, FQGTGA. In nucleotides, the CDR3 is TGTGCCAGCAGCTTAGGTAGTGGAGAGACCCAGTACTTC. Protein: CASSLGSGETQYF.

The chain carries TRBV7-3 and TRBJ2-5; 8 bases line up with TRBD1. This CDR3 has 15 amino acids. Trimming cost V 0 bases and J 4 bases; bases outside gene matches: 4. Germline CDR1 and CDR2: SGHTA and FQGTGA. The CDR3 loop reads CASSLTGTGAETQYF. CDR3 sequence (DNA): TGTGCCAGCAGCTTAACCGGGACAGGTGCAGAGACCCAGTACTTC. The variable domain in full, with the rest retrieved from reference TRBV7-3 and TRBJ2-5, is GAGVSQTPSNKVTEKGKYVELRCDPISGHTALYWYRQSLGQGPEFLIYFQGTGAADDSGLPNDRFFAVRPEGSVSTLKIQRTERGDSAVYLCASSLTGTGAETQYFGPGTRLLVL.

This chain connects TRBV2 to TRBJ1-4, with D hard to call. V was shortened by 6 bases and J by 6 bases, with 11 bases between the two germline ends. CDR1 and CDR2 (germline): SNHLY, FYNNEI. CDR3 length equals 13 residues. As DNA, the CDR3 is TGTGCCAGCAGGGACTTGGGATATGAAAAACTGTTTTTT. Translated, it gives CASRDLGYEKLFF.

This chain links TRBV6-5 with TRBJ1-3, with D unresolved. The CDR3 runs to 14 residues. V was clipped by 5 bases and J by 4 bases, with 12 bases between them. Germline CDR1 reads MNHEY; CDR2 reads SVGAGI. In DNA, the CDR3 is TGTGCCAGCAGTCCCCGCCTCGGGGGAAACACCATATATTTT. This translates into CASSPRLGGNTIYF.

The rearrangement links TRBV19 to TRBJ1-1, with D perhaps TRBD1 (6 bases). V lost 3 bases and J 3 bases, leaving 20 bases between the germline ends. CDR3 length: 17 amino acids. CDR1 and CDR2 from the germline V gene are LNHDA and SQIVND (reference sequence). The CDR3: CASSMSRRGGGDTEAFF. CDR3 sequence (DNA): TGTGCCAGTAGTATGAGCCGCAGGGGTGGAGGGGACACTGAAGCTTTCTTT.

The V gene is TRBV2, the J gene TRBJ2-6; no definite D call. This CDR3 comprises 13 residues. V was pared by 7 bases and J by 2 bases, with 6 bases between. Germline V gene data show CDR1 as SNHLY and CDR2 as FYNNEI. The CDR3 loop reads CASKITGANVLTF. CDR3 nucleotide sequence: TGTGCCAGCAAGATAACTGGGGCCAACGTCCTGACTTTC.

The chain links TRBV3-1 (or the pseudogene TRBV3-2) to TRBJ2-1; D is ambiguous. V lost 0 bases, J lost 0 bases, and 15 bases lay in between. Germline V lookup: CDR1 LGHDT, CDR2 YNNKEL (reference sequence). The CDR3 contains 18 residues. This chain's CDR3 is CASSQDPPSPSSYNEQFF. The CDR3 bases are TGTGCCAGCAGCCAAGATCCTCCAAGTCCCAGCTCCTACAATGAGCAGTTCTTC.